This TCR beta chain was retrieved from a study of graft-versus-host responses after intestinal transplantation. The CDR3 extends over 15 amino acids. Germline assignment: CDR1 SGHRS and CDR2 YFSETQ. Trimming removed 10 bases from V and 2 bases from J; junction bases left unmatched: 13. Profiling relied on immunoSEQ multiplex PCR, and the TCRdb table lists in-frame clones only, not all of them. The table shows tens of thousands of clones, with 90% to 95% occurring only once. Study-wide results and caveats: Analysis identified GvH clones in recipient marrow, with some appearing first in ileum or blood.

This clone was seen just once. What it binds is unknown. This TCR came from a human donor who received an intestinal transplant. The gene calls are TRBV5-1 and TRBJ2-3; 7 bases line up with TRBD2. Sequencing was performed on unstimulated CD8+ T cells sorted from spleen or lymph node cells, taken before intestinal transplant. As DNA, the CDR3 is TGCGCCTCACACCCGGGACTACAGATCACAGATACGCAGTATTTT. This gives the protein CASHPGLQITDTQYF.